This T cell receptor beta chain comes out of a study of blood T cell repertoires in COVID-19. Study-wide context: COVID-19 samples from acute and convalescent phases originated in the United States, Italy and Spain. The analysed material was cDNA or gDNA that came from T cells, B-cell-depleted T cells, or PBMCs.

How the authors handled the data: Reference gene primer amplification gave estimated nucleated cell counts. The data were produced by immunoSEQ multiplex PCR, yet TCRdb's version contains in-frame clones alone and is incomplete. The DNA gave D and trimming, while V, J and clone size come from that table. The data show some 83,000 clones, approximately 87% seen once. The CDR3 is made up of 14 amino acids. The germline V and J ends were trimmed by 4 bases and 11 bases, with 18 bases remaining between them. Germline CDR1 SGHNT, CDR2 YYREEE (reference sequence). This chain joins TRBV5-4 and TRBJ1-4; possibly TRBD1 for D (5 bases). This TCR was sampled from an older man in a cohort sampled during active COVID-19. The sequenced sample was peripheral blood. The CDR3, as DNA: TGTGCCAGCAGCCCCCCGGCTCCGGAGGGGAAACTGTTTTTT. It specifies CASSPPAPEGKLFF.